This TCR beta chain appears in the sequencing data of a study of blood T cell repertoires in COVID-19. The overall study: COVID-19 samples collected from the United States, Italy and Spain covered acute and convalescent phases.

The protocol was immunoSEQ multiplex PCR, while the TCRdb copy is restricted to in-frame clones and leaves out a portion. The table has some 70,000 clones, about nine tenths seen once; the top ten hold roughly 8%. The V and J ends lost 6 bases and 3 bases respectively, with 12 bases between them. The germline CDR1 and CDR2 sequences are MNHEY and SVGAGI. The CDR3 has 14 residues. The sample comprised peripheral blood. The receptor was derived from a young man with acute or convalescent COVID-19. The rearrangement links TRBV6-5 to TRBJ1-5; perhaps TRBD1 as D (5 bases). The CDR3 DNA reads TGTGCCAGCAGGGGCGGGGCTAACAATCAGCCCCAGCATTTT. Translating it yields CASRGGANNQPQHF.